This TCR beta chain was sequenced in a study of blood T cell repertoires in COVID-19 (dated by TCRdb to the early 2020s). Background on the whole study: The collaborator samples originated in the United States, Italy and Spain and spanned the acute and convalescent phases of COVID-19. The material from the prospective study consisted of cDNA or gDNA derived from T cells, B-cell-depleted T cells, or PBMCs. A de-identified subject ID, COVID-19 status, age in years and sex were almost always included in the sample metadata. Where available, HLA class I and class II types were obtained from metadata supplied by the sample provider rather than from assay-based typing. Subjects who had been exposed to COVID-19, were actively infected with it, or had recovered from it provided the deeply sampled blood TCRbeta repertoires that made up the dataset. The repertoires were released in a freely available public database intended as a resource for research on the immune response to SARS-CoV-2. Samples were obtained from the ongoing ImmuneRACE study (first 160 participants) and from some 1,300 subjects provided by 6 global collaborators. General study outcomes and caveats: The quantity of clinical and demographic metadata differed by source and by participant and was supplied without curation.

A few counts support this clone. It has no known antigen specificity. No base quality information exists; no much larger clone differs at one position. V is shortened by 1 base, J by 8 bases, and the region joining them spans 8 bases. From cysteine to phenylalanine, the CDR3 is 12 amino acids long. The DNA shown is the 36-base CDR3, in frame from base 1. The germline V gene supplies CDR1 MNHEY and CDR2 SVGAGI. TCRbeta CDR3 regions were amplified from genomic DNA by means of the immunoSEQ Assay, a bias-controlled multiplex PCR. The paper's processing steps were these. Within the assay, amplification of reference gene primers was used to estimate how many nucleated cells each sample contained. To quantify the absolute abundance of each unique TCRbeta CDR3 rearrangement, sequence reads were collapsed and filtered. For each sample, productive Simpson clonality was calculated by taking the square root of Simpson's diversity index across productive rearrangements. The source is immuneACCESS, and TCRdb retained only in-frame sequences with V and J called. Part of the clones is not carried over; for the studies checked, unresolved V genes explain less than half of this, and the remainder is unexplained. From that table come the V and J calls and clone size; the DNA was used to work out D and trimming. The sample table shows 150,000 to 200,000 clones, and more than 75% are seen once. Less than 5.5% of the sample comes from the top ten.

Each collaborating institution followed its own protocols to collect whole blood in K2EDTA tubes. Collaborator samples were shipped for TCRbeta analysis as frozen whole blood, isolated PBMCs, or DNA extracted from either sample type. The source of this sequence is a human donor in a cohort sampled during active COVID-19. Sequencing was done on a sample of peripheral blood. This receptor chain uses TRBV6-5 and TRBJ1-1; too little of a D gene remains to name it. The nucleotides read TGTGCCAGCAGTTACTTAGGCAGGGAAGCTTTCTTT. Translated, it gives CASSYLGREAFF.